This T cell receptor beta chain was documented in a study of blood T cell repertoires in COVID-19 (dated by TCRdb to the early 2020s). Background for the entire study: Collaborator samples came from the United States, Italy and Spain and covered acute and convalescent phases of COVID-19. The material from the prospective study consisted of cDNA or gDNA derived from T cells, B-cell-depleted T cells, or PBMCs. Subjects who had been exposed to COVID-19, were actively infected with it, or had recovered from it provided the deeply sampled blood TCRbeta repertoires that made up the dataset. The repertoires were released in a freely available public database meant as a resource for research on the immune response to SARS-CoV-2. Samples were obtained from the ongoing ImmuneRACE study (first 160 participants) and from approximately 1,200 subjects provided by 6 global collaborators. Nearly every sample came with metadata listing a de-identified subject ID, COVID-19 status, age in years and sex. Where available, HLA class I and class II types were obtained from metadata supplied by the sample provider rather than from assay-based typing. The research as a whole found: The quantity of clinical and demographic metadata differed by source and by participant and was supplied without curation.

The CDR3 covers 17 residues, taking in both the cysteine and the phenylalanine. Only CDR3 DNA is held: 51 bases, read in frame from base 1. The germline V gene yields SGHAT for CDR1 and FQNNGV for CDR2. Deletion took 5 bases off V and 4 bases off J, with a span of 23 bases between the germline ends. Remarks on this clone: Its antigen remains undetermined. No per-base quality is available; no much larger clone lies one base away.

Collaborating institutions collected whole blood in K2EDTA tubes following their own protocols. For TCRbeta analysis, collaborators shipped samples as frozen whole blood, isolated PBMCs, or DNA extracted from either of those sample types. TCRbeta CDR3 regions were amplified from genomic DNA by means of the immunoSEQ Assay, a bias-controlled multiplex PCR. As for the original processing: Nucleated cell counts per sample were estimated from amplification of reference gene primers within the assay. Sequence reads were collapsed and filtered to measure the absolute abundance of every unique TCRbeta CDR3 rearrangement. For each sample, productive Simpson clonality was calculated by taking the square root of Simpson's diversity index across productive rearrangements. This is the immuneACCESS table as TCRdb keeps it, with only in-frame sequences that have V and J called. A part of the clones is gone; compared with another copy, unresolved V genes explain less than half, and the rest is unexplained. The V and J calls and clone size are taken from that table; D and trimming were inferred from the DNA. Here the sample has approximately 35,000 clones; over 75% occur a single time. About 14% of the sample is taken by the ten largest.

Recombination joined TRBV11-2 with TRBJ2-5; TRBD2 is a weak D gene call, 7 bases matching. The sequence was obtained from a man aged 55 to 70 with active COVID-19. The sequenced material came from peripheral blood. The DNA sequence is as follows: TGTGCCAGCAGCCTCCGGGGCAGGGGAAGCGGGGTAGAGACCCAGTACTTC. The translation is CASSLRGRGSGVETQYF.